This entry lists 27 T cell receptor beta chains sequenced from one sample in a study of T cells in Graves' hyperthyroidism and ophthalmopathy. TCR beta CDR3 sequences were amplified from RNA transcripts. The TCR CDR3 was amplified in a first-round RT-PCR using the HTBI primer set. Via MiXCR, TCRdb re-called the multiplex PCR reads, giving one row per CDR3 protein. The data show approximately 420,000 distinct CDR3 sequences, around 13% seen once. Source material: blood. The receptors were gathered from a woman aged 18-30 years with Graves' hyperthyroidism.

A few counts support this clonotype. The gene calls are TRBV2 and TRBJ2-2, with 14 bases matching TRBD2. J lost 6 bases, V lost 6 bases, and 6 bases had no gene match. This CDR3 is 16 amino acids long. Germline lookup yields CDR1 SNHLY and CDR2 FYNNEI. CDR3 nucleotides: TGTGCCAGCAGGGGGACTAGCGGGAGTGCAGCCGGGGAGCTGTTTTTT. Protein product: CASRGTSGSAAGELFF.

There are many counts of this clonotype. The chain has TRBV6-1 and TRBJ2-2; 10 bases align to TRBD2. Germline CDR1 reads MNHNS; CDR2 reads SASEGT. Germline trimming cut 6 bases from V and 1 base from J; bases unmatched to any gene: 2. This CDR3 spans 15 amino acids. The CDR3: CASSWTSGNTGELFF. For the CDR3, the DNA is TGTGCCAGCAGCTGGACTAGCGGGAACACCGGGGAGCTGTTTTTT.

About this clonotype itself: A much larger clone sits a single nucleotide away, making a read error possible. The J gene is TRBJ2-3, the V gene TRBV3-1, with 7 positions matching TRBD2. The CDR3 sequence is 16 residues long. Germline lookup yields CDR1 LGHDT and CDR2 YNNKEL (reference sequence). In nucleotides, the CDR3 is TGTACCAGCAGCCAAGGGTCTAGCGGTAGCACAGATACGCAGTATTTT. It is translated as CTSSQGSSGSTDTQYF.

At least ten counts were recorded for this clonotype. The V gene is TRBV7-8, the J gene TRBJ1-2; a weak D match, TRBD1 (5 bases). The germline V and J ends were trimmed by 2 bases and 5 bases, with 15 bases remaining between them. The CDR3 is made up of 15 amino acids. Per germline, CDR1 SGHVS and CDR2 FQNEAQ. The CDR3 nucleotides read TGTGCCAGCAGCTTAAGTCGGGGCTTAATGTATGGCTACACCTTC. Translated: CASSLSRGLMYGYTF.

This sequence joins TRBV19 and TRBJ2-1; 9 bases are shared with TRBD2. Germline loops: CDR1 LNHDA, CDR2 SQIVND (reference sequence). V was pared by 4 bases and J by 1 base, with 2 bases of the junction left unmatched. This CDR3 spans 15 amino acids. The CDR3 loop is CASSTTSGSYNEQFF. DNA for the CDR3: TGTGCCAGTAGTACGACTAGCGGTTCCTACAATGAGCAGTTCTTC.

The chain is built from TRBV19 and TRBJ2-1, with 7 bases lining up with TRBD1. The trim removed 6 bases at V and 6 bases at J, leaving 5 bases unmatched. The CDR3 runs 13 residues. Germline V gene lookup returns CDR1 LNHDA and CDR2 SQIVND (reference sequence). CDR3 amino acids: CASRTQGTNEQFF. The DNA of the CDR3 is TGTGCCAGTAGGACACAGGGGACCAATGAGCAGTTCTTC.

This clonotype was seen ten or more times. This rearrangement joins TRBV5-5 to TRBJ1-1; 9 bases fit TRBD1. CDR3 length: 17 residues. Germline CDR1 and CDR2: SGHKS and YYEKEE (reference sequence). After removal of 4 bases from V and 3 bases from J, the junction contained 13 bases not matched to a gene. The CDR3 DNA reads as TGTGCCAGCAGCCGATGGGACAGGGTAGCCGCGGACACTGAAGCTTTCTTT. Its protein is CASSRWDRVAADTEAFF.

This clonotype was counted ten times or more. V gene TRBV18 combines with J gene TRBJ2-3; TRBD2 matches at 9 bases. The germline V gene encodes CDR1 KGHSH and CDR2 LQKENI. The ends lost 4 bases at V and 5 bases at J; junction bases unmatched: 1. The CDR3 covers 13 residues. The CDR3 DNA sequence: TGTGCCAGCTCACAACTAGCGGGAGATACGCAGTATTTT. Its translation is CASSQLAGDTQYF.

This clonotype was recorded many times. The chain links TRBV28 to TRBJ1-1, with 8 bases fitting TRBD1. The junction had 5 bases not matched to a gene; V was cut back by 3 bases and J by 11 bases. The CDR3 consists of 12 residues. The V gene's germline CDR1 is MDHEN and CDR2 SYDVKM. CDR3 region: CASSLQGQEAFF. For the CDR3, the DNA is TGTGCCAGCAGTTTGCAGGGACAGGAGGCTTTCTTT.

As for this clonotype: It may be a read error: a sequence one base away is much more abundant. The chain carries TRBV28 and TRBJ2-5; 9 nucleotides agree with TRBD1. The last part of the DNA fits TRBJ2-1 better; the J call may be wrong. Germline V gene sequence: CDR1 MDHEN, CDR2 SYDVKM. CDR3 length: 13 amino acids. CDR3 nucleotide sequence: TGTGCCAGCAGACAGGGGGCGGAGGAGACCCAGTTCTTC. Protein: CASRQGAEETQFF.

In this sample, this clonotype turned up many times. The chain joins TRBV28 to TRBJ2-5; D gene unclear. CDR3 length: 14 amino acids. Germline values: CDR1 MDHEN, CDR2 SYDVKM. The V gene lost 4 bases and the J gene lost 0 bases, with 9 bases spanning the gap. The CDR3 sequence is CASSSPMYQETQYF. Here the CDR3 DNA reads TGTGCCAGCAGTTCGCCCATGTACCAAGAGACCCAGTACTTC.

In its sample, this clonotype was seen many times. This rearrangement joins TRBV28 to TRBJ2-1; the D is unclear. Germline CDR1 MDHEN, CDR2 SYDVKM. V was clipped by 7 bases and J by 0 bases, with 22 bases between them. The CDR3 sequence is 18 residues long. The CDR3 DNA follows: TGTGCCAGCAATGGAAGGAAGAGGAGAAAACTCTCCTACAATGAGCAGTTCTTC. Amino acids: CASNGRKRRKLSYNEQFF. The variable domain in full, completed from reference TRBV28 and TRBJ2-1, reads DVKVTQSSRYLVKRTGEKVFLECVQDMDHENMFWYRQDPGLGLRLIYFSYDVKMKEKGDIPEGYSVSREKKERFSLILESASTNQTSMYLCASNGRKRRKLSYNEQFFGPGTRLTVL.

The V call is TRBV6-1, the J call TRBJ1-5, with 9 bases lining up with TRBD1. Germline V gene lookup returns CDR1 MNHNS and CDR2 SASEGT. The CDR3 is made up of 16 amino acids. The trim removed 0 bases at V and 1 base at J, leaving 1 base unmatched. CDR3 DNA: TGTGCCAGCAGTGAAGCCGGGACAGGGAGCAATCAGCCCCAGCATTTT. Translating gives CASSEAGTGSNQPQHF.

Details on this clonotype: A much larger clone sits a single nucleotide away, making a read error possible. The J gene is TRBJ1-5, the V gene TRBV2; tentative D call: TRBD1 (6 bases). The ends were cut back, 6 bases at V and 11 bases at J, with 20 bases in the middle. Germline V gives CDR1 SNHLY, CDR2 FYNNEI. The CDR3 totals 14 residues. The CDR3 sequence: CASRGTTERQSQHF. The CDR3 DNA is TGTGCCAGCAGGGGGACAACCGAAAGACAGTCCCAGCATTTT.

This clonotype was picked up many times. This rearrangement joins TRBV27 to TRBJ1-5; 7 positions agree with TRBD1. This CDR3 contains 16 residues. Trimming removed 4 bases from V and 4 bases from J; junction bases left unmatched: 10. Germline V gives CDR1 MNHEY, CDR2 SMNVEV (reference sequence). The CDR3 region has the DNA TGTGCCAGCAGTTCCGCACTGACAGGGACTAATCAGCCCCAGCATTTT. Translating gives CASSSALTGTNQPQHF.

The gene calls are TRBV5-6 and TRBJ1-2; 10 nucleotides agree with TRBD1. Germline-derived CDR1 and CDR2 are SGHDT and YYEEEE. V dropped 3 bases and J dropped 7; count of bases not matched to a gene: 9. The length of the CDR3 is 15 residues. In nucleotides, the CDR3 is TGTGCCAGCAGCTCTTTAGACAGGGGGCTCTCTGGCTACACCTTC. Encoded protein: CASSSLDRGLSGYTF.

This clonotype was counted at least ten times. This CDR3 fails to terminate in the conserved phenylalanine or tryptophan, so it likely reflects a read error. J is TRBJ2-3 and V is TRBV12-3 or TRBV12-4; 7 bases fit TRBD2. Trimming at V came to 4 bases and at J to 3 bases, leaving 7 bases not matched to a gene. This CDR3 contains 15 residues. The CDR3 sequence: CASSSAGVSTDTQYS. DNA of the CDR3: TGTGCCAGCAGTTCGGCGGGAGTTTCGACAGATACGCAGTATTCT.

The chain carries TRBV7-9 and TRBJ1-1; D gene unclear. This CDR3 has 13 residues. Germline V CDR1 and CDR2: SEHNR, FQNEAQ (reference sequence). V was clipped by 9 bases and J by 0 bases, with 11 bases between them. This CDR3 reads CASAPTVNTEAFF. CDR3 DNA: TGTGCCAGTGCCCCGACCGTGAACACTGAAGCTTTCTTT.

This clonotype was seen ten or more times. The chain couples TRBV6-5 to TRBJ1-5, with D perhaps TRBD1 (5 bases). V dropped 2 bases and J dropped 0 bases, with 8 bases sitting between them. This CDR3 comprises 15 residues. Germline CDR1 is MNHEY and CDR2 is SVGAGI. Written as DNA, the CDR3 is TGTGCCAGCAGTTACGGGGGTCATAGCAATCAGCCCCAGCATTTT. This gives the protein CASSYGGHSNQPQHF.

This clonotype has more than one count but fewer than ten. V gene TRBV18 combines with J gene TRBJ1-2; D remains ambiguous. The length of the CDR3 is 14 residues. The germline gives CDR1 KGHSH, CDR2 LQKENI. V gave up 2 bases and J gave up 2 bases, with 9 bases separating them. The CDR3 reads CASSPGSKNYGYTF. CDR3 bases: TGTGCCAGCTCACCAGGGTCGAAAAACTATGGCTACACCTTC.

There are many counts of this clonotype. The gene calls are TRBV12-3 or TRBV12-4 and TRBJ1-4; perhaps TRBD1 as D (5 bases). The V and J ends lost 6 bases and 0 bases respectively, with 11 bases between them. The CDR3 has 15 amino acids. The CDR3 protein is CASSRQLTTNEKLFF. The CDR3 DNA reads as TGTGCCAGCAGCCGACAGCTTACAACTAATGAAAAACTGTTTTTT.

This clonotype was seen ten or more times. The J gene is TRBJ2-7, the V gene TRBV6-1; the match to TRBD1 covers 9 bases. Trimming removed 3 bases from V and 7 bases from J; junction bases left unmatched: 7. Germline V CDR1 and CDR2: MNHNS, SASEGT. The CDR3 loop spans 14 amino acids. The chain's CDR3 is CASSDRDRDGEQYF. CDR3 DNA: TGTGCCAGCAGTGACCGGGACAGGGACGGGGAGCAGTACTTC.

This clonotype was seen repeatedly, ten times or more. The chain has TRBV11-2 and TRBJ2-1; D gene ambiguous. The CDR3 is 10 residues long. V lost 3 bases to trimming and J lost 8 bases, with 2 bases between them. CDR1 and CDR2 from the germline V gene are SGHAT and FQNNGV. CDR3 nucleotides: TGTGCCAGCAGCTTCTATGAGCAGTTCTTC. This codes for CASSFYEQFF.

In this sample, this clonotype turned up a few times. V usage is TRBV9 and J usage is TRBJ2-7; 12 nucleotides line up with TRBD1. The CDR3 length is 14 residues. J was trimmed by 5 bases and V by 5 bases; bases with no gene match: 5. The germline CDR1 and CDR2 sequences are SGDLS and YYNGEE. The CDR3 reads CASSKGQGANEQYF. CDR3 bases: TGTGCCAGCAGTAAGGGACAGGGGGCTAACGAGCAGTACTTC.

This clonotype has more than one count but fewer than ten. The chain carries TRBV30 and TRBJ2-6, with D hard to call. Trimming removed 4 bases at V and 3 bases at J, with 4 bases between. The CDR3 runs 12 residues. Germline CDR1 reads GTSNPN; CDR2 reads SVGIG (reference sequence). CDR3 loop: CAWIDGANVLTF. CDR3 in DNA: TGTGCCTGGATAGATGGGGCCAACGTCCTGACTTTC.

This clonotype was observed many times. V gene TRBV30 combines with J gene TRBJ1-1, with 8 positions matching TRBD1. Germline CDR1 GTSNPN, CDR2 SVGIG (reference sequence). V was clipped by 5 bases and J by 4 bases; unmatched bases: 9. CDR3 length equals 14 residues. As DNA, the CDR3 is TGTGCCTGGTCAGCAGGGGGCTGGGGCACTGAAGCTTTCTTT. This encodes CAWSAGGWGTEAFF.

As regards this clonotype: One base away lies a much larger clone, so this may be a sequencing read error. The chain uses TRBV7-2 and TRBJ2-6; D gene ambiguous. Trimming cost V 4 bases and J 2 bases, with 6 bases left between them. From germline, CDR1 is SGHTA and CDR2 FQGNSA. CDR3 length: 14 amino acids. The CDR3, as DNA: TGTGCCAGCAGCTGGATGGCTGGGGCCAACGTCCTGACTTTC. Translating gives CASSWMAGANVLTF.